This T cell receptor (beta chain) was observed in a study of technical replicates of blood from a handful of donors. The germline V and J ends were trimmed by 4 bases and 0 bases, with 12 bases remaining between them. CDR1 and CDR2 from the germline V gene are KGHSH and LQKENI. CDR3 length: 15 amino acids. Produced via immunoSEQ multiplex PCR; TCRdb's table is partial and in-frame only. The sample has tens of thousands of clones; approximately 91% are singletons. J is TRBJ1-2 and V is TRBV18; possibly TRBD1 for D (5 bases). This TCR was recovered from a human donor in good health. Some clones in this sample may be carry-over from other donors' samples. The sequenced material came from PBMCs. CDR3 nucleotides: TGTGCCAGCTCACAGGAAAGGGGCCCTAACTATGGCTACACCTTC. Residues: CASSQERGPNYGYTF.